A single sample gave rise to the 6 T cell receptor beta chains below, sequenced in a study of regulatory T cells in long-lasting Graves disease. Time point reported: newly diagnosed GD, antithyroid drugs for less than 3 months. PBMCs provided the RNA from which the TCR library was made. To make TCR beta libraries, researchers used iRepertoire HTBI primers and Arm-PCR of CDR3 regions. TCRdb reprocessed the multiplex PCR reads with MiXCR, giving one entry per CDR3 protein. The profile covers 350,000 to 550,000 distinct CDR3 sequences, with more than 13% appearing a single time and 16% taken by the ten largest. A further study also used this sample, focusing on T cells in Graves' hyperthyroidism and ophthalmopathy.

Sequenced material: peripheral blood mononuclear cells (PBMCs), taken at new diagnosis, from a patient treated with antithyroid drugs. The receptors were sampled from a woman between 25 and 40 years old with Graves disease.

This clonotype was counted only a few times. V is TRBV4-1 and J is TRBJ2-5, with a weak D call TRBD2 (5 bases). The CDR3 consists of 14 residues. Germline CDR1 and CDR2: MGHRA and YSYEKL. V shed 4 bases and J shed 4 bases, with 13 bases lying between them. CDR3 amino acids: CASSPLEVLETQYF. The CDR3 DNA reads as TGCGCCAGCAGCCCACTAGAGGTTTTAGAGACCCAGTACTTC.

This clonotype was seen repeatedly, ten times or more. The V gene is TRBV28, the J gene TRBJ2-2; D is uncertain. There are 13 residues in the CDR3. Trimming left V 3 bases short and J 4 bases short, with 6 bases between. The germline gives CDR1 MDHEN, CDR2 SYDVKM. The CDR3 DNA is TGTGCCAGCAGTTTCCCTCCCACCGGGGAGCTGTTTTTT. Protein sequence: CASSFPPTGELFF.

This clonotype has a count of ten or more. The genes are TRBV15 and TRBJ2-7, with 11 nucleotides matching TRBD1. This CDR3 comprises 16 residues. Germline V gives CDR1 LNHNV, CDR2 YYDKDF (reference sequence). V gave up 0 bases and J gave up 6 bases; unmatched junction bases: 7. The CDR3 sequence: CATSRDDGTGGAEQYF. The CDR3 nucleotides are TGTGCCACCAGCAGAGATGATGGGACAGGGGGTGCCGAGCAGTACTTC.

The V call is TRBV11-1, the J call TRBJ2-1; TRBD2 matches at 7 bases. This CDR3 is 13 amino acids long. CDR1 is SGHAT, CDR2 FQDESV, per germline (reference sequence). Germline trimming cut 5 bases from V and 8 bases from J; bases unmatched to any gene: 6. CDR3 DNA: TGTGCCAGCAGCGGGGGGGGTTTCGATGAGCAGTTCTTC. It yields the protein CASSGGGFDEQFF. The full variable domain, with the rest looked up from reference TRBV11-1 and TRBJ2-1, is EAEVAQSPRYKITEKSQAVAFWCDPISGHATLYWYRQILGQGPELLVQFQDESVVDDSQLPKDRFSAERLKGVDSTLKIQPAELGDSAMYLCASSGGGFDEQFFGPGTRLTVL.

In its sample, this clonotype was seen many times. The rearrangement joins TRBV20-1 to TRBJ2-7; D uncertain. This CDR3 contains 13 residues. V lost 1 base, J lost 5 bases, and 12 bases lay in between. CDR1 DFQATT and CDR2 SNEGSKA come from the germline V gene (reference sequence). The CDR3 DNA reads as TGCAGTGCTAGAGTGGGTGGGGTCAACGAGCAGTACTTC. Translating gives CSARVGGVNEQYF.

On this clonotype itself: Since a much larger clone is just one base distant, this may be a read error. Because the CDR3 is missing its conserved closing phenylalanine or tryptophan, this is likely a read error. The genes are TRBV20-1 and TRBJ2-7; either TRBD1 or TRBD2 may fit D (5 bases each). CDR1 is DFQATT and CDR2 is SNEGSKA in the germline V gene (reference sequence). V was cut by 8 bases and J by 2 bases, with 19 bases left in between. The CDR3 consists of 14 residues. CDR3 in DNA: TGCAGTACCCACCCCGGGACCGAGCCCTACGAGCAGTACCTC. This gives the protein CSTHPGTEPYEQYL.